This T cell receptor beta chain was recovered during a study of cytomegalovirus exposure and HLA in healthy donors. This CDR3 region has 13 residues. The J segment lost 5 bases and the V segment lost 5 bases, leaving 2 bases of the junction unmatched. The V gene's germline CDR1 is SGHAT and CDR2 FQDESV (reference sequence). Study-level results: Most CMV-associated TCR beta chains appeared HLA-restricted in a later analysis. There was a cluster of highly shared sequence variants that was likely a sequencing artifact. Earlier analysis yielded a pattern in which most TCR beta V segments were productive about 90% or about 30% of the time.

Comment on this clone: Its specificity is not known.

Primers included in the PCR were 60 Vbeta and 13 Jbeta primers. Libraries were prepared by immunoSEQ multiplex PCR; TCRdb keeps only in-frame clonotypes and omits some of them. The sample yields around 170,000 clones, about four fifths seen once. The TCR originated in a woman aged 50 to 60 in good health and CMV-seronegative. The chain joins TRBV11-1 to TRBJ1-1, with 10 bases that match TRBD1. The specimen sequenced was PBMCs. CDR3 nucleotides: TGTGCCAGCAGCCCGGGACAGGGGACTGAAGCTTTCTTT. This codes for CASSPGQGTEAFF.